This record covers a single T cell receptor beta chain. Its antigen is not known. Germline-derived CDR1 and CDR2 are DFQATT and SNEGSKA (reference sequence). CDR3 length: 16 residues. Between the trimmed V and J ends, which lost 1 base and 0 bases, there was a span of 13 bases. This sample is part of a study of T-cell memory formation after mild COVID-19. MiXCR, run by TCRdb on the 5' RACE reads, gives a single entry per CDR3 protein. The table has 300,000 to 400,000 distinct CDR3 sequences, under 25% seen once. Study observations and caveats: There was a balanced CD4/CD8 profile in clones contracting day 15 to 85, and later expanders leaned CD4+. Contracting CD4+ clones sat mainly in CM and EM; CD8+ in EMRA.

The specimen was PBMCs or a T cell subset sorted from them (not recorded which). The chain has TRBV20-1 and TRBJ1-3; D is possibly TRBD1 (5 bases). The receptor was isolated from an adult woman who had mild COVID-19 (a few samples of this study predate the infection). Cell type and time point are not known. This chain's CDR3 is CSARVSGRNSGNTIYF. CDR3 DNA: TGCAGTGCTAGAGTCTCGGGACGCAACTCTGGAAACACCATATATTTT.